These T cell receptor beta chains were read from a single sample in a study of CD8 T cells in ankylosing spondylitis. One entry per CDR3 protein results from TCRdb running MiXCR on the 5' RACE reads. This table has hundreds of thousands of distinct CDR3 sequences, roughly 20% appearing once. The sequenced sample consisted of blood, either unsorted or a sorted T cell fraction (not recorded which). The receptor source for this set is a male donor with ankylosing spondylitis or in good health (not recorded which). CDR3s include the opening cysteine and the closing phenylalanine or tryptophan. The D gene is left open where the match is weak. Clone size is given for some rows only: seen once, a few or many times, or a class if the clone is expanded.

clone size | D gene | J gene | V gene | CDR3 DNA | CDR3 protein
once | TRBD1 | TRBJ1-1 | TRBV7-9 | TGTGCCAGCAGCTTAGGGACAGGGGGCTTTTTGGGCACTGAAGCTTTCTTT | CASSLGTGGFLGTEAFF
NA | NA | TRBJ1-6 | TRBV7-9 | TGTGCCAGCAGCTTAGGGGAGGGGCCCCTCCACTTT | CASSLGEGPLHF
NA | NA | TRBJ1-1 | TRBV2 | TGTGCCAGCAGTGAAGCGCTTGGGGGTAACACTGAAGCTTTCTTT | CASSEALGGNTEAFF
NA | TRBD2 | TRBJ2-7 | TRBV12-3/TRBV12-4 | TGTGCCAGCCGGGAGGGTGGCTACGAGCAGTACTTC | CASREGGYEQYF
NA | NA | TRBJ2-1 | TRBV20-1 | TGCAGTGCTAGAGATGGGGGCACAAGCTCCTACAATGAGCAGTTCTTC | CSARDGGTSSYNEQFF
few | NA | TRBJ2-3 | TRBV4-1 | TGCGCCAGCAGCCAAGATCTGAAAGGGGTAGGAGATACGCAGTATTTT | CASSQDLKGVGDTQYF
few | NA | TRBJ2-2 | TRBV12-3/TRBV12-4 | TGTGCTACTCACGGAGCGAACACCGGGGAGCTGTTTTTT | CATHGANTGELFF
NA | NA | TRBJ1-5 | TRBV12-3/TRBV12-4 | TGTGCCACGCCGGGACGGGGGGGGATACAGCCCCAGCATTTT | CATPGRGGIQPQHF
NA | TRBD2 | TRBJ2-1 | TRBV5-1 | TGCGCCAGCAGCTCACCTCCGGGACTAGCGGGGGGGCCCAATGAGCAGTTCTTC | CASSSPPGLAGGPNEQFF
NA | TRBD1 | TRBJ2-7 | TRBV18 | TGTGCCAGCTCGGAGATGGGGACAGGGTACGAGCAGTACTTC | CASSEMGTGYEQYF
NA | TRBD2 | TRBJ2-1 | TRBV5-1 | TGCGCCAGCAGCTACCACCCTAGCGGGGGAGCCTACAATGAGCAGTTCTTC | CASSYHPSGGAYNEQFF
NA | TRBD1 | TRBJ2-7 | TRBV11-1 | TGTGCCAGCAGTAACCCCGGGACAGGGCGAACAAAGAGCTCCTACGAGCAGTACTTC | CASSNPGTGRTKSSYEQYF
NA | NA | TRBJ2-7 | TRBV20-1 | TGCAGTGCTAGACGGCTCGGTGCCAAGGTTCACGAGCAGTACTTC | CSARRLGAKVHEQYF
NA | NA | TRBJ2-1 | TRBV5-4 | TGTGCCAGCAGCTTGTCGGCGGGAAATGAGCAGTTCTTC | CASSLSAGNEQFF
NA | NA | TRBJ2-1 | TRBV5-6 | TGTGCCAGCAGCTCCACTAGCCCCAATGAGCAGTTCTTC | CASSSTSPNEQFF
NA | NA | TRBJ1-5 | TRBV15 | TGTGCCACCAGCAGAGATTCCTTCAATCAGCCCCAGCATTTT | CATSRDSFNQPQHF
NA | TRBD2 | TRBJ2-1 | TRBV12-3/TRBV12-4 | TGTGCCAGCAGTTTAGGGACTAGATATGAGCAGTTCTTC | CASSLGTRYEQFF
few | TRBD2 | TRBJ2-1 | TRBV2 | TGTGCCAGCAGTGAACTCCCCGGGACTAGCGGTGCCAGCTCCTACAATGAGCAGTTCTTC | CASSELPGTSGASSYNEQFF
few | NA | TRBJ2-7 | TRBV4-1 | TGCGCCAGCAGCCAAATAGGGGATTCCTACGAGCAGTACTTC | CASSQIGDSYEQYF
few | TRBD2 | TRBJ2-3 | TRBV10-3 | TGTGCCATCAGCAATAAAGCGGGGGGGCCGCCAGATACGCAGTATTTT | CAISNKAGGPPDTQYF
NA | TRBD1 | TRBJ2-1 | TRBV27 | TGTGCCAGCAGTTTAACTCTACGATCTTGGGGACAGGCTTACAATGAGCAGTTCTTC | CASSLTLRSWGQAYNEQFF
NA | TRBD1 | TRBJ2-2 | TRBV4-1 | TGCGCCAGCAGCCTTGGGACAGGGGGAGCGAACACCGGGGAGCTGTTTTTT | CASSLGTGGANTGELFF
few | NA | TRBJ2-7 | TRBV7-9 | TGTGCCAGCACAACCGGTGGGGAAGCCGAGCAGTACTTC | CASTTGGEAEQYF
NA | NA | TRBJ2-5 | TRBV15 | TGTGCCACCAGGCCCGCCCACCAAGAGACCCAGTACTTC | CATRPAHQETQYF
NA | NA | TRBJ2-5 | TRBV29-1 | TGCAGCGTTCAATGGTTGGGGGAGACCCAGTACTTC | CSVQWLGETQYF
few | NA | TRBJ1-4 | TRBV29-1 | TGCAGCGTCGCAGGGGTGGAGGGTCCAAAACTGTTTTTT | CSVAGVEGPKLFF
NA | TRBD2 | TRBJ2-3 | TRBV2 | TGTGCCAGCAGTGAAGTGGCGGGGGGGGGAGCAGATACGCAGTATTTT | CASSEVAGGGADTQYF
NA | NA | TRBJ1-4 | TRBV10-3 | TGTGCCATTGCTGAGGGACACGAAGGGGAAAAACTGTTTTTT | CAIAEGHEGEKLFF
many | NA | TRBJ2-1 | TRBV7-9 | TGTGCCAGCAGCCCTAGCGTTGAGCAGTTCTTC | CASSPSVEQFF
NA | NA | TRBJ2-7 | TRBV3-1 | TGTGCCAGCAGCCAAGATTACATGGGATATTCCTACGAGCAGTACTTC | CASSQDYMGYSYEQYF
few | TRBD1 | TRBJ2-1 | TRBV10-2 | TGCGCCAGCAGTGAGTCGATCCGCCTGACAGGGAATAGCGACAATGAGCAGTTCTTC | CASSESIRLTGNSDNEQFF
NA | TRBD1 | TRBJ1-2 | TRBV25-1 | TGTGCCAGCAGTGAATCCATGGACAGGGGGCTAACCTTC | CASSESMDRGLTF
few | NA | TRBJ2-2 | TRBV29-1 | TGCAGCGCAGTTTGGGTTCACGGGGAGCTGTTTTTT | CSAVWVHGELFF
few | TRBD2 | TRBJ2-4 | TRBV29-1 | TGCAGCGTTGGGGGCGAGACTAGCGGGGGCCCCCTAGCCAAAAACATTCAGTACTTC | CSVGGETSGGPLAKNIQYF
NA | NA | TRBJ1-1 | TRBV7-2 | TGTGCCAGCAGCTCGCCCGGGACGGGGAACACTGAAGCTTTCTTT | CASSSPGTGNTEAFF
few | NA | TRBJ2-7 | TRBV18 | TGTGCCAGCTCACCATCAGCGGGTGATACCTACGAGCAGTACTTC | CASSPSAGDTYEQYF
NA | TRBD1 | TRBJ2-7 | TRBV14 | TGTGCCAGCAGCCTGGGGTACAGGGGGTTTGAGGAGCAGTACTTC | CASSLGYRGFEEQYF
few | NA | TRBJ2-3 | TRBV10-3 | TGTGCCATCAGTGAGTCAAGGACGGCCACAGATACGCAGTATTTT | CAISESRTATDTQYF